The rows below give T cell receptor beta chains drawn from one sample of a study of vaccination effects on CD4 cells after COVID-19. Using immunoSEQ multiplex PCR, the repertoire was profiled, and TCRdb retains in-frame clones only, with some absent. This sample has 50,000 to 75,000 clones, with approximately 72% found just once. Which antigens these TCRs recognize remains unknown. The specimen comprised CD4+ T cells from PBMCs cultured without peptide, sampled before COVID-19 vaccination. Receptors were obtained from a human donor who had a prior SARS-CoV-2 infection. The CDR3 runs from the conserved cysteine through the conserved F or W. A D gene is named only where the DNA matches it firmly. Some rows mark clone size as missing; the rest say once, few, many or name a class of expanded clone.

V gene	D gene	clone size	J gene	CDR3 DNA	CDR3 protein
TRBV5-6	TRBD2	-	TRBJ2-5	TGTGCCAGCAGCGCGGGGGAATGGGAGACCCAGTACTTC	CASSAGEWETQYF
TRBV5-4	-	-	TRBJ2-5	TGTGCCAGCAGCCGTAGCTCGGAGACCCAGTACTTC	CASSRSSETQYF
TRBV6-6	-	few	TRBJ2-2	TGTGCCAGCAAAAAGCAGGGTCCCGGGGAGCTGTTTTTT	CASKKQGPGELFF
TRBV5-1	-	-	TRBJ1-5	TGCGCCAGCAGCTTGGGCGGCGGGGGGGGTCAGCCCCAGCATTTT	CASSLGGGGGQPQHF
TRBV2	-	-	TRBJ2-3	TGTGCCAGCCTAATCGGCGATACGCAGTATTTT	CASLIGDTQYF
TRBV3-1/TRBV3-2	TRBD1	-	TRBJ2-2	TGTGCCAGCAGCCCGGGACAGGGTCACACCGGGGAGCTGTTTTTT	CASSPGQGHTGELFF
TRBV28	-	-	TRBJ2-7	TGTGCCAGCAATCCGGGCTCCAGTTACGAGCAGTACTTT	CASNPGSSYEQYF
TRBV11-3	-	-	TRBJ1-1	TGTGCCAGCAGCTTAGCGCGGACATGGAACACTGAAGCTTTCTTT	CASSLARTWNTEAFF
TRBV19	-	-	TRBJ1-5	TGTGCCAGTAGGGGACAAAGGGTTCAGCCCCAGCATTTT	CASRGQRVQPQHF
TRBV5-6	TRBD2	-	TRBJ2-5	TGTGCCAGCAGCCGACCAGCGGGACGGCCCCAAGAGACCCAGTACTTC	CASSRPAGRPQETQYF
TRBV7-8	TRBD2	-	TRBJ2-2	TGTGCCAGCAGCTCGCAGGGGACTAGCGGGAGGGATGGCACCGGGGAGCTGTTTTTT	CASSSQGTSGRDGTGELFF
TRBV19	-	-	TRBJ2-2	TGTGCCAGTAGTATAGTAGGGCCCGGGGAGCTGTTTTTT	CASSIVGPGELFF
TRBV3-1/TRBV3-2	TRBD1	-	TRBJ2-2	TGTGCCAGCAGCCAAGGACAGGGGCTCACCGGGGAGCTGTTTTTT	CASSQGQGLTGELFF
TRBV7-2	TRBD1	few	TRBJ1-1	TGTGCCAGCAGCTGGGACAGGTTTGAAGCTTTCTTT	CASSWDRFEAFF
TRBV6-5	TRBD1	-	TRBJ2-5	TGTGCCAGCAGCTATACAGGGGTAGAGACCCAGTACTTC	CASSYTGVETQYF
TRBV30	-	-	TRBJ2-2	TGTGCCCGGGGAGGGAACACCGGGGAGCTGTTTTTT	CARGGNTGELFF
TRBV7-2	-	-	TRBJ2-3	TGTGCCAGCAGTGACCCCTGGGACCCCCTATCCACAGATACGCAGTATTTT	CASSDPWDPLSTDTQYF
TRBV6-6	TRBD1	-	TRBJ1-2	TGTGCCAGCAGTCAAGTCCCGGGACAGGGGTTCTATGGCTACACCTTC	CASSQVPGQGFYGYTF
TRBV19	TRBD2	-	TRBJ2-7	TGTGCCAGTAGAGGACCCCCGGGACTAGCTGGGACGTCCTACGAGCAGTACTTC	CASRGPPGLAGTSYEQYF
TRBV7-2	TRBD2	-	TRBJ2-1	TGTGCCAGCAGCTCCCGGGACTACTACAATGAGCAGTTCTTC	CASSSRDYYNEQFF
TRBV7-9	-	few	TRBJ2-1	TGTGCCAGCAGCTCCCCCCTAGGTCCTTATGGGTCCTACAATGAGCAGTTCTTC	CASSSPLGPYGSYNEQFF
TRBV5-4	TRBD1	-	TRBJ1-4	TGTGCCAGCAGCGTGTCCGGGACAGATGAAAAACTGTTTTTT	CASSVSGTDEKLFF
TRBV10-3	TRBD2	once	TRBJ2-3	TGTGCCATCAGTGAGGGACTAGCGGGGGGTGGCGATACGCAGTATTTT	CAISEGLAGGGDTQYF
TRBV6-5	TRBD1	few	TRBJ1-2	TGTGCCAGCAGGAGGACAGGGAGTGCCTATGGCTACACCTTC	CASRRTGSAYGYTF
TRBV30	-	-	TRBJ1-6	TGTGCCTGGAGTGTCGGGGGTCGAGCACCCCTCCACTTT	CAWSVGGRAPLHF
TRBV10-3	-	few	TRBJ1-1	TGTGCCATCAGTGTGGACGGGAACACTGAAGCTTTCTTT	CAISVDGNTEAFF
TRBV21-1	-	once	TRBJ2-4	TGTGCCAGCAGCAAAGAGGGGGCCAAAAACATTCAGTACTTC	CASSKEGAKNIQYF
TRBV28	TRBD1	few	TRBJ1-4	TGTGCCAGCAGCAGACAGGGGGTCAACGAAAAACTGTTTTTT	CASSRQGVNEKLFF
TRBV7-2	-	-	TRBJ2-7	TGTGCCAGCAGCGACCCAGGCTACGAGCAGTACTTC	CASSDPGYEQYF
TRBV7-9	-	few	TRBJ1-4	TGTGCCAGCAGCTTTGCCCGGCACGAAAAACTGTTTTTT	CASSFARHEKLFF
TRBV6-5	-	few	TRBJ2-4	TGTGCCAGCAACGTCGGACAGCTAGCCAAAAACATTCAGTACTTC	CASNVGQLAKNIQYF
TRBV5-1	-	-	TRBJ2-3	TGCGCCAGCAGCTTGGACCCGCGCGATACGCAGTATTTT	CASSLDPRDTQYF
TRBV28	-	-	TRBJ2-7	TGTGCCATCCACGGGGACAAGCCCCCCTACGAGCAGTACTTC	CAIHGDKPPYEQYF
TRBV6-5	TRBD2	-	TRBJ2-1	TGTGCCAGCAGTTCTTACGGGGGGGGTCTCTACAATGAGCAGTTCTTC	CASSSYGGGLYNEQFF
TRBV7-2	TRBD1	-	TRBJ2-3	TGTGCCAGCAGCCCGAGGGGGCCCACAGATACGCAGTATTTT	CASSPRGPTDTQYF
TRBV10-3	-	few	TRBJ2-3	TGTGCCATCAGTGTCTCGGGGGGCACAGATACGCAGTATTTT	CAISVSGGTDTQYF
TRBV5-5	-	-	TRBJ2-7	TGTGCCAGCAGCAATAGCCCGTCCCCAATCTACGAGCAGTACTTC	CASSNSPSPIYEQYF
TRBV7-3	TRBD1	-	TRBJ2-2	TGTGCCAGCAGCTTAATAGGGGGCACCCCTGGGGAGCTGTTTTTT	CASSLIGGTPGELFF
TRBV5-1	TRBD1	-	TRBJ1-1	TGCGCCAGCAGGGCCGGGTCGACAGGGGGGTCGGGGGTTGCCACTGAAGCTTTCTTT	CASRAGSTGGSGVATEAFF
TRBV3-1/TRBV3-2	-	-	TRBJ2-6	TGTGCCAGCCTCCAAAGAGGGGCCAACGTCCTGACTTTC	CASLQRGANVLTF
TRBV2	TRBD1	once	TRBJ2-7	TGTGCCAGCAGCTACGACAGGGGGACTCCCTACGAGCAGTACTTC	CASSYDRGTPYEQYF
TRBV2	-	-	TRBJ1-1	TGTGCCAGCAGCCCACAGGGGAACACTGAAGCTTTCTTT	CASSPQGNTEAFF
TRBV11-1	TRBD1	-	TRBJ1-4	TGTGCCAGCAGCCCCGGACAGGGGGCAACTAATGAAAAACTGTTTTTT	CASSPGQGATNEKLFF
TRBV10-3	TRBD2	-	TRBJ2-1	TGTGCCATCAACCTAGCGGGAGGGTACAATGAGCAGTTCTTC	CAINLAGGYNEQFF
TRBV7-2	TRBD2	-	TRBJ2-7	TGTGCCAGCAGCTTAGCATACTTGGCGGGACTAGCGGGAGGCAATCCTTACGAGCAGTACTTC	CASSLAYLAGLAGGNPYEQYF
TRBV6-1	-	few	TRBJ2-7	TGTGCCAGCAGTGAACTCCATCCTTACGAGCAGTACTTC	CASSELHPYEQYF
TRBV5-1	-	-	TRBJ2-3	TGCGCCAGCAGCTTGGTACAGAGCACAGATACGCAGTATTTT	CASSLVQSTDTQYF
TRBV7-9	-	-	TRBJ1-5	TGTGCCAGCAGCTTAGACACTCAGCCCCAGCATTTT	CASSLDTQPQHF
TRBV14	-	-	TRBJ1-6	TGTGCCAGCAGCCAAGGGAATTCACCCCTCCACTTT	CASSQGNSPLHF
TRBV9	TRBD2	-	TRBJ2-7	TGTGCCAGCAGCGGGACTAGCACGGCCTACGAGCAGTACTTC	CASSGTSTAYEQYF
TRBV28	-	-	TRBJ1-1	TGTGCCAGCAGTCTCGGGGGTAGGACTGAAGCTTTCTTT	CASSLGGRTEAFF
TRBV28	TRBD1	-	TRBJ2-7	TGTGCCAGCAGTTTGCCAGGGGGCGGGTCCCCCTACGAGCAGTACTTC	CASSLPGGGSPYEQYF
TRBV29-1	TRBD1	-	TRBJ2-1	TGCAGCGGGCTAGGGGACAGGGGTTACAATGAGCAGTTCTTC	CSGLGDRGYNEQFF
TRBV18	-	-	TRBJ2-2	TGTGCCAGCTCACCACCGTGGGGGCGCGACGGGGAGCTGTTTTTT	CASSPPWGRDGELFF